This TCR beta chain was documented in a study of identical twins. General study points: Out-of-frame alpha sequences shared by twins were enriched for low generation probability. While abundant cord blood beta clonotypes carried fewer insertions, memory repertoires showed no such pattern. Invariant cells of the MAIT and iNKT types might have partly distorted the zero-insertion analyses.

Germline V gene sequence: CDR1 KGHSH, CDR2 LQKENI. The CDR3 length is 20 residues. With 6 bases clipped from V and 1 base from J, the junction kept 19 bases outside the gene matches. This clonotype appeared a few times. Antigen specificity is unknown. It was template switching that added a universal primer site, and there were unique molecular identifiers on the cDNA. TCRdb re-analysed the 5' RACE reads in MiXCR, keeping a single row per CDR3 protein. In the table there are 1.5 million to 2 million distinct CDR3 sequences, less than 40% of which are singletons. Specimen: cord blood. The sequence was collected from a newborn girl in good health. The chain uses TRBV18 and TRBJ2-1, with TRBD2 matching over 9 bases. This CDR3 is CASSPLVDGLAGMSYNEQFF. CDR3 in DNA: TGTGCCAGCTCCCCTCTCGTAGATGGGCTAGCGGGGATGTCCTACAATGAGCAGTTCTTC. The full variable domain, rest sourced from reference TRBV18 and TRBJ2-1, is NAGVMQNPRHLVRRRGQEARLRCSPMKGHSHVYWYRQLPEEGLKFMVYLQKENIIDESGMPKERFSAEFPKEGPSILRIQQVVRGDSAAYFCASSPLVDGLAGMSYNEQFFGPGTRLTVL.